The T cell receptor beta chain described here comes from a study of blood T cell repertoires in COVID-19. Clones were read by immunoSEQ multiplex PCR, and TCRdb kept only the in-frame ones, dropping some. The sample shows just under 150,000 clones, more than 70% of them seen only once. V gave up 0 bases and J gave up 7 bases, with 16 bases separating them. This CDR3 contains 17 residues. Sequences were obtained from peripheral blood. This sequence was found in a human donor in a cohort sampled during active COVID-19. The genes are TRBV23-1 and TRBJ1-6, with D perhaps TRBD1 (6 bases). TRBV23-1 qualifies as an ORF whose function is uncertain. The CDR3 DNA is TGCGCCAGCAGTCAATCGAACAGGGAGGGGAGGAATTCACCCCTCCACTTT. This sequence encodes CASSQSNREGRNSPLHF.